The present T cell receptor beta chain was sequenced within a study of T cells in Graves' hyperthyroidism and ophthalmopathy. This clonotype has at least ten counts. Amplification of TCR beta CDR3 regions was performed using RNA transcripts as template. HTBI primers were the set used in a first-round RT-PCR of the TCR CDR3. TCRdb re-called the multiplex PCR reads through MiXCR, storing one row per CDR3 protein. The table shows about 640,000 distinct CDR3 sequences, with approximately 42% occurring only once. The length of the CDR3 is 15 residues. CDR1 SGHTA and CDR2 FQGTGA come from the germline V gene. Trimming took 4 bases from V and 5 from J, leaving 17 bases between them.

Sequenced sample: peripheral blood or thyroid tissue (not recorded which). The sequence came from an adult man with Graves' disease, either hyperthyroidism or ophthalmopathy (not recorded which). The genes are TRBV7-3 and TRBJ1-2; D is perhaps TRBD1 (6 bases). CDR3 bases: TGTGCCAGCAGCTCCCCCGGGACAAAGGCGTATGGCTACACCTTC. It translates to CASSSPGTKAYGYTF.